A selection of T cell receptor beta chains follows, all from one sample in a study of blood T cell repertoires in COVID-19. This table comes from immunoSEQ multiplex PCR, and its TCRdb copy is limited to in-frame clones, with some not included. Here the sample spans more than 65,000 clones, about 79% being singletons. The sample taken for sequencing was peripheral blood. These receptors all stem from a woman aged 45-59 years with acute or convalescent COVID-19. The CDR3 runs from the conserved cysteine through the conserved F or W. D genes are given only for firm matches. Not all rows give a size; the values are once, few, many and, for expanded clones, a class.

j_gene: TRBJ2-7; v_gene: TRBV29-1; d_gene: NA; abundance: NA; CDR3nt: TGCAGCGTTGAAGACAGGGACTACGAGCAGTACTTC; CDR3aa: CSVEDRDYEQYF
j_gene: TRBJ1-5; v_gene: TRBV30; d_gene: TRBD1; abundance: NA; CDR3nt: TGTGCCTGGGGGGGGACAGAGAATCAGCCCCAGCATTTT; CDR3aa: CAWGGTENQPQHF
j_gene: TRBJ1-2; v_gene: TRBV6-1; d_gene: TRBD1; abundance: NA; CDR3nt: TGTGCCAGCAGTGACGGAGAGAAGGGACAGGCTAACTATGGCTACACCTTC; CDR3aa: CASSDGEKGQANYGYTF
j_gene: TRBJ1-2; v_gene: TRBV11-2; d_gene: TRBD1; abundance: NA; CDR3nt: TGTGCCAGCAGACGACCGGGACAGACGACCTATGGCTACACCTTC; CDR3aa: CASRRPGQTTYGYTF
j_gene: TRBJ2-1; v_gene: TRBV7-3; d_gene: TRBD1; abundance: NA; CDR3nt: TGTGCCAGCAGCCCTTATGGACAGGGCTCCAATGAGCAGTTCTTC; CDR3aa: CASSPYGQGSNEQFF
j_gene: TRBJ1-2; v_gene: TRBV7-2; d_gene: TRBD1; abundance: NA; CDR3nt: TGTGCCAGCAGCTTAGCAGGGGACAGGGGGCCCCTCTATGGCTACACCTTC; CDR3aa: CASSLAGDRGPLYGYTF
j_gene: TRBJ2-2; v_gene: TRBV10-3; d_gene: NA; abundance: NA; CDR3nt: TGTGCCATCAGTGTCCTAGTAGGTTCGAACACCGGGGAGCTGTTTTTT; CDR3aa: CAISVLVGSNTGELFF
j_gene: TRBJ2-7; v_gene: TRBV4-1; d_gene: NA; abundance: few; CDR3nt: TGCGCCAGCAGCCATAGGGCAGGACTGGGCGAGCAGTACTTC; CDR3aa: CASSHRAGLGEQYF
j_gene: TRBJ1-1; v_gene: TRBV29-1; d_gene: NA; abundance: few; CDR3nt: TGCAGCGTCGTCAAGTACAGGGTTGACACTGAAGCTTTCTTT; CDR3aa: CSVVKYRVDTEAFF
j_gene: TRBJ2-1; v_gene: TRBV9; d_gene: TRBD2; abundance: NA; CDR3nt: TGTGCCAGCAGCGTAGGAAATAGCGGGAGGGCCTACAATGAGCAGTTCTTC; CDR3aa: CASSVGNSGRAYNEQFF
j_gene: TRBJ1-4; v_gene: TRBV2; d_gene: TRBD1; abundance: NA; CDR3nt: TGTGCCAGCAGTCGACAGGGGGTTAATGAAAAACTGTTTTTT; CDR3aa: CASSRQGVNEKLFF
j_gene: TRBJ2-7; v_gene: TRBV6-1; d_gene: NA; abundance: NA; CDR3nt: TGTGCCAGCAGTGAAGTTGGGGCAGGGTTAGGCTACGAGCAGTACTTC; CDR3aa: CASSEVGAGLGYEQYF
j_gene: TRBJ2-7; v_gene: TRBV28; d_gene: TRBD1; abundance: NA; CDR3nt: TGTGCCAGCAGTTTCGCGACAGGGGACCCCTACGAGCAGTACTTC; CDR3aa: CASSFATGDPYEQYF
j_gene: TRBJ1-1; v_gene: TRBV7-2; d_gene: TRBD1; abundance: NA; CDR3nt: TGTGCCAGCAGCTACGGACAGGGGATATTAGTCACTGAAGCTTTCTTT; CDR3aa: CASSYGQGILVTEAFF
j_gene: TRBJ2-2; v_gene: TRBV10-3; d_gene: NA; abundance: NA; CDR3nt: TGTGCCATCAGTGAGCCGACAGGAACCGGGGAGCTGTTTTTT; CDR3aa: CAISEPTGTGELFF
j_gene: TRBJ2-2; v_gene: TRBV18; d_gene: NA; abundance: NA; CDR3nt: TGTGCCAGCTCACCATTCACTACAACTAACACCGGGGAGCTGTTTTTT; CDR3aa: CASSPFTTTNTGELFF
j_gene: TRBJ1-1; v_gene: TRBV19; d_gene: NA; abundance: NA; CDR3nt: TGTGCCAGTAGTACCAACTCGAGGCGGACTGAAGCTTTCTTT; CDR3aa: CASSTNSRRTEAFF
j_gene: TRBJ2-2; v_gene: TRBV7-8; d_gene: TRBD1; abundance: NA; CDR3nt: TGTGCAGCGGGCAGGGGGCCTGACAACACCGGGGAGCTGTTTTTT; CDR3aa: CAAGRGPDNTGELFF
j_gene: TRBJ1-5; v_gene: TRBV6-2/TRBV6-3; d_gene: NA; abundance: once; CDR3nt: TGTGCCAGCAGTACAGACAGGATTGGGAGTCAGCCCCAGCATTTT; CDR3aa: CASSTDRIGSQPQHF
j_gene: TRBJ2-1; v_gene: TRBV4-3; d_gene: TRBD2; abundance: NA; CDR3nt: TGCGCCAGCAGCCAAACTCTAGCGGGAGGGTACAATGAGCAGTTCTTC; CDR3aa: CASSQTLAGGYNEQFF
j_gene: TRBJ2-7; v_gene: TRBV4-1; d_gene: TRBD2; abundance: NA; CDR3nt: TGCGCCAGCAGCCCCTCCCCCGGGACTAGGCCTTGGGACGAGCAGTACTTC; CDR3aa: CASSPSPGTRPWDEQYF
j_gene: TRBJ1-1; v_gene: TRBV28; d_gene: NA; abundance: NA; CDR3nt: TGTGCCAGCAGTTTTGCCTCCGCAACTCTAAACACTGAAGCTTTCTTT; CDR3aa: CASSFASATLNTEAFF
j_gene: TRBJ1-2; v_gene: TRBV7-2; d_gene: NA; abundance: NA; CDR3nt: TGTGCCAGCAGCTTATCTCAGGGGACGTTTGGCTACACCTTC; CDR3aa: CASSLSQGTFGYTF
j_gene: TRBJ2-3; v_gene: TRBV5-6; d_gene: TRBD2; abundance: NA; CDR3nt: TGTGCCAGCAGCTTTCGGACTAGTAACACAGATACGCAGTATTTT; CDR3aa: CASSFRTSNTDTQYF
j_gene: TRBJ2-4; v_gene: TRBV7-9; d_gene: NA; abundance: NA; CDR3nt: TGTGCCAGCAGCCGGACTAGGGGGGAAACCAAAAACATTCAGTACTTC; CDR3aa: CASSRTRGETKNIQYF
j_gene: TRBJ2-1; v_gene: TRBV6-5; d_gene: TRBD1; abundance: NA; CDR3nt: TGTGCCAGTGGGACAGGGGGTTTGGGTCACAATGAGCAGTTCTTC; CDR3aa: CASGTGGLGHNEQFF
j_gene: TRBJ1-2; v_gene: TRBV7-6; d_gene: TRBD1; abundance: NA; CDR3nt: TGTGCCAGCAGCCCGCGGACAGGGGGGGTTTATGGCTACACCTTC; CDR3aa: CASSPRTGGVYGYTF
j_gene: TRBJ1-1; v_gene: TRBV18; d_gene: NA; abundance: NA; CDR3nt: TGTGCCAGCTCACCAGGGACTGGCACTGAAGCTTTCTTT; CDR3aa: CASSPGTGTEAFF
j_gene: TRBJ2-5; v_gene: TRBV7-2; d_gene: NA; abundance: NA; CDR3nt: TGTGCCAGCAGCTCAGGCTCCCAGCAAGAGACCCAGTACTTC; CDR3aa: CASSSGSQQETQYF
j_gene: TRBJ1-4; v_gene: TRBV12-3/TRBV12-4; d_gene: NA; abundance: once; CDR3nt: TGTGCCAGCAGTCCCAGACAGGTAGAAAAACTGTTTTTT; CDR3aa: CASSPRQVEKLFF
j_gene: TRBJ2-2; v_gene: TRBV29-1; d_gene: NA; abundance: NA; CDR3nt: TGCAGCGTTGGGAGCACCGGGGAGCTGTTTTTT; CDR3aa: CSVGSTGELFF